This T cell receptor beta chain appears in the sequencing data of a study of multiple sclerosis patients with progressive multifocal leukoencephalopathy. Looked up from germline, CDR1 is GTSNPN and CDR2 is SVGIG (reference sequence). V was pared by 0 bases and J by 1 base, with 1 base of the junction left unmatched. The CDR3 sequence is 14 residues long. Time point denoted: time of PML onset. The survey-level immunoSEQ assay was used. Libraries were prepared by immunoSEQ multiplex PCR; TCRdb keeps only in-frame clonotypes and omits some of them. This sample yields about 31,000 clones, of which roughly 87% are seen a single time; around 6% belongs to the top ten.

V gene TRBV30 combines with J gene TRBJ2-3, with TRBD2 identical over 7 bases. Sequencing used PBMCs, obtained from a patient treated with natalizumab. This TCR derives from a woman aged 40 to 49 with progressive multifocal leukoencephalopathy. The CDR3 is CAWSVGGGTDTQYF. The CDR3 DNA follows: TGTGCCTGGAGTGTTGGGGGGGGCACAGATACGCAGTATTTT.